What follows is one T cell receptor (beta chain) and its context. Per germline, CDR1 LGHNT and CDR2 FRNRAP. CDR3 length: 13 amino acids. The source of the sample is a study of preoperative IRX-2 immunotherapy in early breast cancer. Treatment of the sample: preoperative locoregional IRX-2 cytokine immunotherapy. Sequencing used immunoSEQ multiplex PCR; TCRdb keeps in-frame clones, though not all of them. The table records about 98,000 clones, roughly 89% of them present only once. The origin of this receptor is a human donor with breast cancer. Sequencing used tumor tissue, obtained after IRX-2 immunotherapy. The chain recombines TRBV12-5 with TRBJ1-1, with D possibly being TRBD1 (6 bases). The CDR3 loop is CASTPNSGAEAFF. In DNA form, the CDR3 reads TGTGCCAGCACCCCAAATTCAGGGGCTGAAGCTTTCTTT.